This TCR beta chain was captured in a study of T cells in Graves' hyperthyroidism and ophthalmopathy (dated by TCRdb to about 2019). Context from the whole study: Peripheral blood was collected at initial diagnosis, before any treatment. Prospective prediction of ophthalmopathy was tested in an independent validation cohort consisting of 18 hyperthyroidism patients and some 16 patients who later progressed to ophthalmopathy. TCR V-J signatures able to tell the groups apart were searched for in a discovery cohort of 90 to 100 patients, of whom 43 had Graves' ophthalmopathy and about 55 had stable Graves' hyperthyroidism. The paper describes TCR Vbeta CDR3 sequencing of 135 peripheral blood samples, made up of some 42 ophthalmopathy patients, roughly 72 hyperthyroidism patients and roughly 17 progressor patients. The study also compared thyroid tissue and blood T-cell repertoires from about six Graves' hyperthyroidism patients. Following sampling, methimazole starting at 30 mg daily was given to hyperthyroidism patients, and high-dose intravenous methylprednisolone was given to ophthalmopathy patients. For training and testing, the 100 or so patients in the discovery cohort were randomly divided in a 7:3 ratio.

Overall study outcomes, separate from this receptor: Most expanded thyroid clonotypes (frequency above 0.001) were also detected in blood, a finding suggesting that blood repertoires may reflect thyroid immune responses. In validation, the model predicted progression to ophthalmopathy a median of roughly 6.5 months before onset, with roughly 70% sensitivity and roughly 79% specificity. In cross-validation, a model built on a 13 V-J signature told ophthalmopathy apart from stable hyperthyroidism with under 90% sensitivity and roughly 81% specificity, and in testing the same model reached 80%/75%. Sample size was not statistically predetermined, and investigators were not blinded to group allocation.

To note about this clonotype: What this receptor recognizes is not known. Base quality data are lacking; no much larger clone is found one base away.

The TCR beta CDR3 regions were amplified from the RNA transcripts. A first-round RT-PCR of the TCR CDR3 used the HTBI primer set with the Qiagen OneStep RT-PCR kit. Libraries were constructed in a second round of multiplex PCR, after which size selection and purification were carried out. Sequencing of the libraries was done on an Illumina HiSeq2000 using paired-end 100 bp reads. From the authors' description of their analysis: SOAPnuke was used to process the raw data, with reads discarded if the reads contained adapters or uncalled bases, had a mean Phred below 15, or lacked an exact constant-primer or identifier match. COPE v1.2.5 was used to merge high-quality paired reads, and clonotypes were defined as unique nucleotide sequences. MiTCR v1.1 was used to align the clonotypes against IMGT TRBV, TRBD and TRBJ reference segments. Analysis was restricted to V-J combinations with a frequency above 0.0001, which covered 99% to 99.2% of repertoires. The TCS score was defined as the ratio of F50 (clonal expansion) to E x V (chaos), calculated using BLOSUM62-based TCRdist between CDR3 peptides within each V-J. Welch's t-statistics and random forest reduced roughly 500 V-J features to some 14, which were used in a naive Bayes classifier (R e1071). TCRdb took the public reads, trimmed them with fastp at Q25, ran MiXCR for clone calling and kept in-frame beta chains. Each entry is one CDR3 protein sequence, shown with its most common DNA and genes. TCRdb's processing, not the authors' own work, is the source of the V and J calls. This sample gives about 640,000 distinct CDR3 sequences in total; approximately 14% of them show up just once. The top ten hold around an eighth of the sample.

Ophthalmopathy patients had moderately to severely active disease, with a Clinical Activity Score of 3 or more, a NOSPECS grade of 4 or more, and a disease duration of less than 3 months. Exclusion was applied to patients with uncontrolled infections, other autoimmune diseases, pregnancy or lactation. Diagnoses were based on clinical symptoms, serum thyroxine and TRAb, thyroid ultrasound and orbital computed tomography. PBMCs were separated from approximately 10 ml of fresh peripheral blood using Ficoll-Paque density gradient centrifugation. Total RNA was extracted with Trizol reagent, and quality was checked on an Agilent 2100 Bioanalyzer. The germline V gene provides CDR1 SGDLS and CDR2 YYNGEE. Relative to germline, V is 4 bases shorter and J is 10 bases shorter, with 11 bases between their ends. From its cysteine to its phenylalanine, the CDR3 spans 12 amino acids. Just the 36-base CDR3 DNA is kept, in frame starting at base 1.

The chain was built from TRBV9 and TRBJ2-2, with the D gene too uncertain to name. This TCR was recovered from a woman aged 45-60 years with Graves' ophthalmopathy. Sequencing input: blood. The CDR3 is CASSSLVEELFF. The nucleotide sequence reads TGTGCCAGCAGCTCACTGGTCGAGGAGCTGTTTTTT.